This TCR beta chain was profiled in a study of shared clonotypes between healthy human individuals. This CDR3 spans 16 amino acids. Germline V lookup: CDR1 SGHRS, CDR2 YFSETQ. V lost 0 bases, J lost 0 bases, and 4 bases stayed unmatched. At deep level, the assay was performed. Produced via immunoSEQ multiplex PCR; TCRdb's table is partial and in-frame only. The sample lists approximately 2.1 million clones, over 85% occurring once. Splitting of CD4+ cells produced CD45RA+ naive and CD45RA-negative memory subsets. This clonotype was obtained from a man between 18 and 35 years old in good health. Some clones in this sample may be carry-over from other donors' samples. Sequencing was done on a sample of naive CD4+ T cells from PBMCs. Described subset: CD45RA+ positively selected. The chain is built from TRBV5-1 and TRBJ2-3, with 7 bases matching TRBD2. The CDR3 nucleotides are TGCGCCAGCAGCTTGGGGGACTATACTAGCACAGATACGCAGTATTTT. Translation: CASSLGDYTSTDTQYF.